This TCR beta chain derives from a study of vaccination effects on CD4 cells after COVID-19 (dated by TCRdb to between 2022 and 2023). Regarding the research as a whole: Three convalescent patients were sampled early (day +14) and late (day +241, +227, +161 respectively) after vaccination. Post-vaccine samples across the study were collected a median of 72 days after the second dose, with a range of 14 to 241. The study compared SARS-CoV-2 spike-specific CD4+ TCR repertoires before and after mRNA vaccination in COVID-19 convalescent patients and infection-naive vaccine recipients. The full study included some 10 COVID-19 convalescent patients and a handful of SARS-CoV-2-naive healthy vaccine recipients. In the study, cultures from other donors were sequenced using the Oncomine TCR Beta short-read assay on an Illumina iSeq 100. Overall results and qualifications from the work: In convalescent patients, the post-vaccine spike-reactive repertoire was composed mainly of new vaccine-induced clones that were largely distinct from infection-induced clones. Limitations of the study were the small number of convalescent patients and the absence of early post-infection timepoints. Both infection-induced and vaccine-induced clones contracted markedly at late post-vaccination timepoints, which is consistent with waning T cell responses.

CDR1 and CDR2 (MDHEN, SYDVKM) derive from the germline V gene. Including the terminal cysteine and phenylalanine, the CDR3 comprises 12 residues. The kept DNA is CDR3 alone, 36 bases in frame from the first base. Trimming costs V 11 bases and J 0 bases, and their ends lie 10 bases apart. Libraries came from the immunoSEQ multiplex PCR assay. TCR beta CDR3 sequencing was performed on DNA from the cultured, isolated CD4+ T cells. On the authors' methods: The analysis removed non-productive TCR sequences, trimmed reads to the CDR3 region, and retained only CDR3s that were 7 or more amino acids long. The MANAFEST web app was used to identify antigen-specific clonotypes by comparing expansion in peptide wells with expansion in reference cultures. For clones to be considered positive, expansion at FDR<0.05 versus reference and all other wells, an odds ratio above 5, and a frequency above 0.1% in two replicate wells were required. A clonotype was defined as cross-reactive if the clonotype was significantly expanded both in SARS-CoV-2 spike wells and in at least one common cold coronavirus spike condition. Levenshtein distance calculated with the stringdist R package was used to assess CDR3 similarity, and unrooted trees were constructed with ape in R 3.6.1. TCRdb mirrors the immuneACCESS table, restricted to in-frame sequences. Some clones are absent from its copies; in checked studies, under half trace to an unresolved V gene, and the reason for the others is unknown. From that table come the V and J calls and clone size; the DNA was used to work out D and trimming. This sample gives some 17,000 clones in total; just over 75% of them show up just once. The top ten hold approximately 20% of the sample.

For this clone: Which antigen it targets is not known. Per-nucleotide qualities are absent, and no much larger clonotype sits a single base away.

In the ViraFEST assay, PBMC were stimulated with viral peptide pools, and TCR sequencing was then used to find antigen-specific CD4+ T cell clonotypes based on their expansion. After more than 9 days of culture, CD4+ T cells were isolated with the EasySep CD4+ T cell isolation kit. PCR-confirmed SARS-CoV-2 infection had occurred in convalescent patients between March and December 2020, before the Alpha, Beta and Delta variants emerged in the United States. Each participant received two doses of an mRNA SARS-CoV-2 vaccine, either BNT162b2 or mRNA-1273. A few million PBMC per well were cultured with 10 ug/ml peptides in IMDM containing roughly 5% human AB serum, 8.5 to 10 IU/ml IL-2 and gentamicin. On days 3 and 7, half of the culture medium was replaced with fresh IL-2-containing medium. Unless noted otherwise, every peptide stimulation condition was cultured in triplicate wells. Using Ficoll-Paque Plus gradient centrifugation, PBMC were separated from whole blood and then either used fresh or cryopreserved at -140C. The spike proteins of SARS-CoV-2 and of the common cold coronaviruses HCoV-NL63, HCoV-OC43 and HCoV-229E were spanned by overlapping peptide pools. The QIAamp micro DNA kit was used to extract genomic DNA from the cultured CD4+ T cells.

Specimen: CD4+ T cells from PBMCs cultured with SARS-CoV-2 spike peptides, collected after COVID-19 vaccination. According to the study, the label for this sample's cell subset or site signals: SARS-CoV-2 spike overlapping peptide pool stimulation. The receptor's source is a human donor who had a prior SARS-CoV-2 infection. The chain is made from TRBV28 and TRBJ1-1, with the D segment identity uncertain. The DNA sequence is TGTGCCGCACGGTCCGTGAACACTGAAGCTTTCTTT. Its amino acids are CAARSVNTEAFF.